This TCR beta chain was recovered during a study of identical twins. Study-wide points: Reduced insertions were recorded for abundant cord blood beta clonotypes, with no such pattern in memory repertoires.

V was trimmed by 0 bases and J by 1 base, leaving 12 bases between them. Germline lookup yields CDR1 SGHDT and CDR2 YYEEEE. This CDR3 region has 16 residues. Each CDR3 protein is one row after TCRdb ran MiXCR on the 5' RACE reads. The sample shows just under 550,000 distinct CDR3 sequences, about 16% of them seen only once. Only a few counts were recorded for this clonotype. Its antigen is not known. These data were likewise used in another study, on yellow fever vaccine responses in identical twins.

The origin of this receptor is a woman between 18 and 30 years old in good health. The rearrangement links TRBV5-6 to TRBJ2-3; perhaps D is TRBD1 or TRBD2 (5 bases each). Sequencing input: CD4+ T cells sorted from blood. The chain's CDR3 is CASSLVRGRGTDTQYF. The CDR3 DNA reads TGTGCCAGCAGCTTGGTTCGGGGACGGGGCACAGATACGCAGTATTTT.